This T cell receptor (beta chain) was sequenced for a study of T cells after yellow fever vaccination. This clonotype was observed at least ten times. TCRdb independently ran MiXCR on the 5' RACE reads; one entry per CDR3 protein. Counted here are 60,000 to 85,000 distinct CDR3 sequences, approximately 6.5% occurring once; the ten biggest clones make up about a third. The germline CDR1 and CDR2 sequences are SGHVS and FQNEAQ. The CDR3 loop spans 15 amino acids. Trimming shortened V by 5 bases and J by 3 bases, and 15 bases separated the two germline ends. The TCR sequence derives from a man aged 18-30 years who received the YFV17D yellow fever vaccine. The chain couples TRBV7-8 to TRBJ2-3; D gene unclear. The starting material was CD8+ T cells sorted from PBMCs, obtained 5 to 6 days after the first yellow fever vaccination. The CDR3, as DNA: TGTGCCAGCAGCCTCGATCTCCTGGGGACAGATACGCAGTATTTT. This gives the protein CASSLDLLGTDTQYF. Based on the CDR3 plus reference TRBV7-8 and TRBJ2-3, the full variable domain is GAGVSQSPRYKVAKRGQDVALRCDPISGHVSLFWYQQALGQGPEFLTYFQNEAQLDKSGLPSDRFFAERPEGSVSTLKIQRTQQEDSAVYLCASSLDLLGTDTQYFGPGTRLTVL.